The 25 T cell receptor beta chains given below trace back to one sample, sequenced in a study of cytomegalovirus exposure and HLA in healthy donors. Both 60 Vbeta primers and 13 Jbeta primers went into the PCR. Profiled with immunoSEQ multiplex PCR; TCRdb holds only in-frame clones, not every one. This table has 180,000 or so clones, 77% appearing once. The sample consisted of PBMCs. These TCRs come from a man aged 18 to 30 in good health and CMV-seronegative.

This chain uses TRBV2 with TRBJ2-3; D is uncertain. In germline, CDR1 is SNHLY, CDR2 FYNNEI. This CDR3 contains 11 residues. V was trimmed by 6 bases and J by 10 bases, leaving 11 bases between them. The DNA of the CDR3 is TGTGCCAGCAGAAGTACTCTATCGCAGTATTTT. Protein product: CASRSTLSQYF.

The gene calls are TRBV4-1 and TRBJ2-7; 8 bases are shared with TRBD1. The CDR3 has 15 residues. CDR1 and CDR2 from the germline V gene are MGHRA and YSYEKL. The V and J ends lost 3 bases and 3 bases, in that order; junction bases with no gene match: 7. CDR3 DNA: TGCGCCAGCAGCCACTCCGGGACAGGTTACTACGAGCAGTACTTC. Amino acid sequence: CASSHSGTGYYEQYF.

The chain joins TRBV6-1 to TRBJ1-2; 12 bases line up with TRBD1. After removal of 6 bases from V and 6 bases from J, the junction contained 8 bases not matched to a gene. CDR1 is MNHNS and CDR2 is SASEGT in the germline V gene. There are 15 residues in the CDR3. DNA for the CDR3: TGTGCCAGCAGGAATCCGGGACAGGGGGCTGATGGCTACACCTTC. Residues: CASRNPGQGADGYTF.

J is TRBJ1-3 and V is TRBV2, with a tentative D call TRBD1 (6 bases). The CDR3 loop spans 14 amino acids. Germline V gene data show CDR1 as SNHLY and CDR2 as FYNNEI. V was clipped by 4 bases and J by 4 bases, with 11 bases between them. This CDR3 reads CASSVAGVGNTIYF. CDR3 DNA sequence: TGTGCCAGCAGTGTAGCAGGGGTCGGAAACACCATATATTTT.

The chain employs TRBV28 and TRBJ2-7; D remains unclear. With 3 bases removed from V and 7 bases from J, the gap between germline ends came to 10 bases. This CDR3 is 12 amino acids long. Germline CDR1 and CDR2: MDHEN and SYDVKM. Here the CDR3 DNA reads TGTGCCAGCAGTTTTACTACTCGTGAGCAGTACTTC. Translation gives CASSFTTREQYF.

The V call is TRBV27, the J call TRBJ2-7; D perhaps matches TRBD2 (6 bases). In germline, CDR1 is MNHEY, CDR2 SMNVEV (reference sequence). Trimming took off 11 bases at V and 3 bases at J, with 20 bases between the two ends. The CDR3 is 14 amino acids. Here the CDR3 DNA reads TGTGCCTCCCGAGCCCGGGGGACCCTCTACGAGCAGTACTTC. Its protein is CASRARGTLYEQYF.

The chain carries TRBV5-1 and TRBJ2-5; 8 bases align to TRBD2. The CDR3 extends over 15 amino acids. V trimming: 4 bases; J trimming: 4 bases; junction bases outside the gene matches: 9. CDR1 is SGHRS and CDR2 is YFSETQ in the germline V gene. The CDR3 is CASSTGGQDRETQYF. The DNA of the CDR3 is TGCGCCAGCAGCACGGGGGGGCAGGACCGAGAGACCCAGTACTTC.

This clone was seen a few times. V is TRBV9 and J is TRBJ1-1, with D possibly being TRBD1 (6 bases). The CDR3 extends over 14 amino acids. Germline V gene sequence: CDR1 SGDLS, CDR2 YYNGEE. Trimming cost V 0 bases and J 7 bases, with 13 bases left between them. The CDR3 loop is CASSVGQGWDEAFF. The CDR3 coding sequence is TGTGCCAGCAGCGTAGGCCAGGGGTGGGATGAAGCTTTCTTT.

In this sample, this clone turned up a few times. The J gene is TRBJ2-1, the V gene TRBV7-9, with no clear D. CDR1 is SEHNR and CDR2 is FQNEAQ in the germline V gene (reference sequence). This CDR3 has 12 amino acids. The V gene lost 1 base and the J gene lost 10 bases, with 8 bases spanning the gap. CDR3 coding DNA: TGTGCCAGCAGCTTAGAAGCTTCGGAGCAGTTCTTC. This sequence encodes CASSLEASEQFF.

The chain employs TRBV30 and TRBJ1-2; TRBD1 matches at 7 bases. The CDR3 contains 13 residues. Germline-derived CDR1 and CDR2 are GTSNPN and SVGIG (reference sequence). V gave up 6 bases and J gave up 5 bases; unmatched junction bases: 9. The CDR3, as DNA: TGTGCCTGCGCGCGGGACAGACCTTATGGCTACACCTTC. This encodes CACARDRPYGYTF. The variable domain in full, completed from reference TRBV30 and TRBJ1-2, reads SQTIHQWPATLVQPVGSPLSLECTVEGTSNPNLYWYRQAAGRGLQLLFYSVGIGQISSEVPQNLSASRPQDRQFILSSKKLLLSDSGFYLCACARDRPYGYTFGSGTRLTVV.

This clone came up a few times. V and J are TRBV25-1 and TRBJ2-7, with D possibly TRBD2 on 5 matching bases. The CDR3 length is 14 residues. The germline CDR1 and CDR2 sequences are MGHDK and SYGVNS. V shed 3 bases and J shed 0 bases, with 9 bases lying between them. The CDR3, as DNA: TGTGCCAGCAGTGATGGTAGCGCCTCCTACGAGCAGTACTTC. The encoded protein is CASSDGSASYEQYF.

The table lists this clone with a count of one. The V gene is TRBV19, the J gene TRBJ2-3, with D hard to call. Germline-derived CDR1 and CDR2 are LNHDA and SQIVND (reference sequence). CDR3 length equals 14 residues. The V gene lost 2 bases and the J gene lost 6 bases, with 12 bases spanning the gap. The CDR3 sequence: CASSIRAAGDTQYF. CDR3 bases: TGTGCCAGTAGTATACGCGCGGCCGGTGATACGCAGTATTTT.

The chain has TRBV7-2 and TRBJ1-2, with 8 bases aligning to TRBD1. The germline CDR1 and CDR2 sequences are SGHTA and FQGNSA. Unmatched junction bases numbered 5, after V lost 1 base and J lost 4 bases. The CDR3 runs 15 residues. CDR3 in DNA: TGTGCCAGCAGCTTAGGCAGGGGGCAGGGCTATGGCTACACCTTC. Encoded protein: CASSLGRGQGYGYTF. The full variable domain, rest sourced from reference TRBV7-2 and TRBJ1-2, is GAGVSQSPSNKVTEKGKDVELRCDPISGHTALYWYRQSLGQGLEFLIYFQGNSAPDKSGLPSDRFSAERTGGSVSTLTIQRTQQEDSAVYLCASSLGRGQGYGYTFGSGTRLTVV.

The gene calls are TRBV9 and TRBJ2-1; 10 positions agree with TRBD1. Germline loops: CDR1 SGDLS, CDR2 YYNGEE. The CDR3 is 15 residues long. Germline trimming cut 0 bases from V and 5 bases from J; bases unmatched to any gene: 2. CDR3 sequence: CASSVGGTGDNEQFF. In DNA form, the CDR3 reads TGTGCCAGCAGCGTAGGGGGGACAGGGGACAATGAGCAGTTCTTC.

This chain uses TRBV6-4 with TRBJ2-2; D is possibly TRBD1 (5 bases). Germline V gene sequence: CDR1 MRHNA, CDR2 SNTAGT. Trimming cost V 4 bases and J 3 bases, with 9 bases left between them. CDR3 size: 14 residues. CDR3 DNA: TGTGCCAGCAGTGGACAGCCGGACACCGGGGAGCTGTTTTTT. Protein sequence: CASSGQPDTGELFF.

This chain links TRBV7-2 with TRBJ2-5, with D possibly matching TRBD2 (6 bases). The germline V gene encodes CDR1 SGHTA and CDR2 FQGNSA. Trimming took off 5 bases at V and 11 bases at J, with 18 bases between the two ends. This CDR3 spans 13 amino acids. CDR3 coding DNA: TGTGCCAGCAGCCCGCGGGGCTCTCGAGAGCAGTACTTC. It codes for CASSPRGSREQYF.

This clone was seen only once. The rearrangement links TRBV5-1 to TRBJ2-5; D not resolved. The CDR3 loop spans 15 amino acids. With 2 bases removed from V and 0 bases from J, the gap between germline ends came to 11 bases. Germline loops: CDR1 SGHRS, CDR2 YFSETQ. The CDR3 spells CASSLPAMYQETQYF. The CDR3 DNA follows: TGCGCCAGCAGCTTACCCGCTATGTACCAAGAGACCCAGTACTTC.

With respect to this clone: One end of the junction is discordant with germline, which a read error may explain. The chain combines TRBV7-7 with TRBJ2-1; TRBD2 aligns across 9 bases. This CDR3 contains 15 residues. Germline CDR1 is SSHAT and CDR2 is FNYEAQ (reference sequence). CDR3 sequence reads: CASSLGLAGYNEQFF. CDR3 coding DNA: TGTGCTAGCAGCTTAGGGCTAGCGGGGTACAATGAGCAGTTCTTC.

A remark on this clone: A junction boundary mismatches the germline segment, possibly from a read error. The chain carries TRBV19 and TRBJ2-7; maybe TRBD2 (6 bases). This CDR3 has 14 residues. The germline gives CDR1 LNHDA, CDR2 SQIVND (reference sequence). The CDR3 protein is CASRSAGPPYGQYF. DNA for the CDR3: TGTGCCAGTAGAAGTGCGGGGCCGCCCTACGGGCAGTACTTC.

This clone has a single count. The rearrangement joins TRBV6-1 to TRBJ2-7; 9 bases are shared with TRBD1. In germline, CDR1 is MNHNS, CDR2 SASEGT. The CDR3 spans 14 residues. The V segment lost 6 bases and the J segment 4 bases; nucleotides outside the gene matches: 7. The CDR3 reads CASRRTGAGYEQYF. The DNA of the CDR3 is TGTGCCAGCAGGCGGACAGGGGCGGGATACGAGCAGTACTTC.

V and J are TRBV7-2 and TRBJ2-3; a weak D match, TRBD2 (5 bases). Germline CDR1 is SGHTA and CDR2 is FQGNSA. V lost 1 base and J lost 4, with 9 bases in between. CDR3 length: 14 residues. The CDR3 here is CASSLGLRPDTQYF. The CDR3 bases are TGTGCCAGCAGCTTAGGACTACGACCAGATACGCAGTATTTT.

The chain has TRBV4-3 and TRBJ2-4, with 8 bases lining up with TRBD2. The CDR3 spans 14 residues. The V and J ends lost 5 bases and 4 bases, in that order; junction bases with no gene match: 4. Germline V lookup: CDR1 LGHNA, CDR2 YSLEER. The CDR3 nucleotides read TGCGCCAGCAGCACCCAGCGGGGGAAAAACATTCAGTACTTC. Protein sequence: CASSTQRGKNIQYF.

The sample holds one count of this clone. The CDR3 bases are TGTGCCAGCAGCTTAGCGGAGGAGGCAACTAATGAAAAACTGTTTTTT. Translated, it gives CASSLAEEATNEKLFF. The chain links TRBV7-8 to TRBJ1-4; D is unclear. Per the germline V gene, CDR1 is SGHVS and CDR2 is FQNEAQ. The CDR3 is made up of 16 amino acids. Deletions cut 0 bases from V and 0 bases from J, with 8 bases between.

V usage is TRBV9 and J usage is TRBJ2-3; 8 nucleotides align to TRBD1. Looked up from germline, CDR1 is SGDLS and CDR2 is YYNGEE. The V segment lost 3 bases and the J segment 10 bases; nucleotides outside the gene matches: 4. The CDR3 sequence is 12 residues long. CDR3 amino acids: CASSAGTGAQYF. CDR3 coding DNA: TGTGCCAGCAGCGCCGGGACAGGAGCGCAGTATTTT.

This chain links TRBV30 with TRBJ2-2; 11 bases are shared with TRBD1. The CDR3 is 14 amino acids. Germline assignment: CDR1 GTSNPN and CDR2 SVGIG (reference sequence). CDR3 loop: CSGGQGAPTGELFF. The CDR3, as DNA: TGTTCGGGTGGACAGGGGGCGCCCACCGGGGAGCTGTTTTTT.